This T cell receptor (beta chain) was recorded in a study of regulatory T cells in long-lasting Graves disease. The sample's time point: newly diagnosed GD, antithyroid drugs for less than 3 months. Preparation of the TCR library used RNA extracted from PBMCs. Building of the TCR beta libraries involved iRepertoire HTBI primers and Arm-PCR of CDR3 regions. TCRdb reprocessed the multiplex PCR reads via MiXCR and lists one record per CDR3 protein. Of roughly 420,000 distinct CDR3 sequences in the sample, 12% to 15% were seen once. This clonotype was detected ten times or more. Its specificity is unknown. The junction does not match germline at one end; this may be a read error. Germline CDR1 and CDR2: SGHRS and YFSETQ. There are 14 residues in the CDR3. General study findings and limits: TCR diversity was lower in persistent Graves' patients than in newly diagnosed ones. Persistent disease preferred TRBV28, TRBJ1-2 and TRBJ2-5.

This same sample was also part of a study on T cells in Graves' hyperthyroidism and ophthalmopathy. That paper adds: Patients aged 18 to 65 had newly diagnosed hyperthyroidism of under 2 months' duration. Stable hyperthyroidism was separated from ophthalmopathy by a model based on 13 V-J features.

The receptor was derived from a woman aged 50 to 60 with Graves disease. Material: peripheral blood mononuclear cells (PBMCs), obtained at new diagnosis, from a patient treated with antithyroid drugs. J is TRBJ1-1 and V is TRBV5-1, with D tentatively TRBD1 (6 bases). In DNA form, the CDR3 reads TGTGCCAGCAGTTTAGGACAGTGGAACACTGAAGCTTTCTTT. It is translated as CASSLGQWNTEAFF.